The clone carrying this T cell receptor beta chain was picked up a small number of times. TCRdb keeps only in-frame clones here, not all; method: immunoSEQ multiplex PCR. The repertoire has about 1,000 clones, approximately 71% of them found once; the top ten carry around 15%. The sample originates from a study of immune characteristics of hereditary and idiopathic chronic pancreatitis. The CDR3 extends over 13 amino acids. The germline CDR1 and CDR2 sequences are MNHEY and SVGEGT. Trimming shortened V by 0 bases and J by 6 bases, and 9 bases separated the two germline ends. Chronic pancreatitis tissue was collected during total pancreatectomy with islet autotransplantation.

Sequenced: pancreas tissue with idiopathic chronic pancreatitis. The source of this sequence is a human donor with chronic pancreatitis. V usage is TRBV6-2 or TRBV6-3 and J usage is TRBJ2-7; D not certain. The CDR3 DNA reads TGTGCCAGCAGTTACTCAGCAGTCGGCGAGCAGTACTTC. This sequence encodes CASSYSAVGEQYF.